This T cell receptor beta chain comes out of a study of shared clonotypes between healthy human individuals. Whole-study results and caveats: Among the subsets, naive ones generally showed larger estimated richness than memory ones.

Trimming took 1 base from V and 2 from J; bases not matched to a gene: 7. The CDR3 is 17 amino acids. The germline V gene encodes CDR1 SEHNR and CDR2 FQNEAQ (reference sequence). Caucasian adults living in Nashville, Tennessee, provided all samples. The assay was immunoSEQ multiplex PCR, and TCRdb's table has in-frame clones only and misses some. The top ten hold about 0.13% of the sample, which has about 2 million clones, over 85% seen once. This clone has just one count. The antigen is undetermined. The chain has TRBV7-9 and TRBJ1-5, with 8 bases matching TRBD1. This sequence was found in a man younger than 35 in good health. Sample: naive CD4+ T cells sorted from blood. Subset noted: CD45RA+ positively selected. The CDR3 bases are TGTGCCAGCAGCTTAGGTACAGGGGGAGTAGGCAATCAGCCCCAGCATTTT. Its protein is CASSLGTGGVGNQPQHF.